The 16 T cell receptor beta chains listed next were all sequenced from one sample in a study of brain T cells in children with intractable seizures. Time point: blood from clinic visit 5 months post-surgery; TSC patient then seizure free. Method: immunoSEQ multiplex PCR; TCRdb's copy keeps in-frame clones and lacks some. The sample comprises about 350,000 clones, 93% of which are singletons, and 5.5% to 6% rests with the top ten. The source material was peripheral blood, sampled approximately 5 months after surgery. The receptors stem from a boy under two years old with tuberous sclerosis and intractable seizures.

J is TRBJ2-1 and V is TRBV19, with D possibly being TRBD1 or TRBD2 (5 bases each). V dropped 3 bases and J dropped 4 bases, with 10 bases sitting between them. Germline loops: CDR1 LNHDA, CDR2 SQIVND (reference sequence). The CDR3 has 14 residues. The CDR3 DNA follows: TGTGCCAGTAGTATGGGGGTATCGTACAATGAGCAGTTCTTC. Its protein is CASSMGVSYNEQFF.

The V and J genes are TRBV6-5 and TRBJ2-5; no firm D call. The V end lost 6 bases, the J end lost 3 bases, and 14 bases lay between the germline ends. Germline loops: CDR1 MNHEY, CDR2 SVGAGI. This CDR3 contains 14 residues. The CDR3 is CASSQSDPEETQYF. DNA for the CDR3: TGTGCCAGCAGCCAAAGCGACCCGGAAGAGACCCAGTACTTC.

This chain links TRBV15 with TRBJ1-1; 7 positions agree with TRBD1. From germline, CDR1 is LNHNV and CDR2 YYDKDF (reference sequence). The CDR3 has 15 amino acids. V lost 0 bases, J lost 11 bases, and 12 bases stayed unmatched. The CDR3 reads CATSRDPVTGAEAFF. CDR3 sequence (DNA): TGTGCCACCAGCAGAGATCCCGTCACAGGGGCCGAGGCTTTCTTT.

V gene TRBV10-3 combines with J gene TRBJ1-1; tentative D call: TRBD1 (6 bases). CDR1 is ENHRY, CDR2 SYGVKD, per germline. The CDR3 is made up of 14 amino acids. The ends were cut back, 9 bases at V and 1 base at J, with 15 bases in the middle. This CDR3 reads CAIRGGRKNTEAFF. Here the CDR3 DNA reads TGTGCCATAAGGGGGGGACGTAAGAACACTGAAGCTTTCTTT.

V gene TRBV24-1 combines with J gene TRBJ1-6; D is undetermined. The V end was cut by 7 bases, the J end by 9 bases, with 9 bases between. CDR3 length equals 12 residues. Germline CDR1 is KGHDR and CDR2 is SFDVKD. This CDR3 is CATSTGSSPLHF. The CDR3 nucleotides read TGTGCCACCAGCACCGGGAGTTCACCCCTCCACTTT.

The V call is TRBV27, the J call TRBJ2-7, with 10 bases aligning to TRBD2. The CDR3 is 15 amino acids. V dropped 6 bases and J dropped 4; count of bases not matched to a gene: 9. CDR1 MNHEY and CDR2 SMNVEV come from the germline V gene (reference sequence). CDR3 loop: CASSRSGRPYYEQYF. The CDR3 DNA sequence: TGTGCCAGCAGCCGTAGCGGGAGGCCATATTACGAGCAGTACTTC.

V gene TRBV5-4 combines with J gene TRBJ2-1; D may match TRBD1 or TRBD2 (6 bases each). The CDR3 loop spans 14 amino acids. Trimming left V 4 bases short and J 4 bases short, with 12 bases between. From germline, CDR1 is SGHNT and CDR2 YYREEE (reference sequence). The CDR3 nucleotides are TGTGCCAGCAGCCATAGGGGGGAGTACAATGAGCAGTTCTTC. The encoded protein is CASSHRGEYNEQFF.

The chain carries TRBV18 and TRBJ1-2, with 8 nucleotides matching TRBD1. This CDR3 has 13 residues. Germline lookup yields CDR1 KGHSH and CDR2 LQKENI. The V segment lost 6 bases and the J segment 8 bases; nucleotides outside the gene matches: 8. This chain's CDR3 is CASSLGQGEGYTF. The CDR3 DNA reads as TGTGCCAGCTCCCTAGGACAGGGTGAAGGCTACACCTTC.

The chain recombines TRBV13 with TRBJ2-1; D not resolved. Trimming took off 4 bases at V and 6 bases at J, with 10 bases between the two ends. The CDR3 runs 13 residues. Germline-derived CDR1 and CDR2 are PRHDT and FYEKMQ (reference sequence). CDR3 residues: CASSSRPSNEQFF. CDR3 DNA sequence: TGTGCCAGCAGCTCAAGGCCTAGCAATGAGCAGTTCTTC.

This clone came up once. The gene calls are TRBV14 and TRBJ2-2, with TRBD1 identical over 7 bases. The germline CDR1 and CDR2 sequences are SGHDN and FVKESK. This CDR3 spans 15 amino acids. The V segment lost 1 base and the J segment 6 bases; nucleotides outside the gene matches: 5. The CDR3 sequence: CASSQVPGGSGELFF. Written as DNA, the CDR3 is TGTGCCAGCAGCCAAGTTCCAGGGGGTTCCGGGGAGCTGTTTTTT. The whole variable domain, remainder taken from reference TRBV14 and TRBJ2-2, is EAGVTQFPSHSVIEKGQTVTLRCDPISGHDNLYWYRRVMGKEIKFLLHFVKESKQDESGMPNNRFLAERTGGTYSTLKVQPAELEDSGVYFCASSQVPGGSGELFFGEGSRLTVL.

The rearrangement joins TRBV13 to TRBJ2-1; 8 bases match TRBD2. V was pared by 1 base and J by 2 bases, with 7 bases of the junction left unmatched. This CDR3 has 17 residues. CDR1 and CDR2 (germline): PRHDT, FYEKMQ (reference sequence). This chain's CDR3 is CASSLAAAGGAYNEQFF. The DNA for the CDR3 is TGTGCCAGCAGCTTAGCGGCCGCGGGGGGTGCCTACAATGAGCAGTTCTTC.

The chain joins TRBV19 to TRBJ1-1; D might be TRBD1 (6 bases). Per germline, CDR1 LNHDA and CDR2 SQIVND (reference sequence). CDR3 length: 15 residues. The V and J ends lost 3 bases and 1 base respectively, with 12 bases between them. This CDR3 reads CASSIVSGQNTEAFF. CDR3 DNA sequence: TGTGCCAGTAGTATTGTTTCGGGACAGAACACTGAAGCTTTCTTT. Supplemented by reference TRBV19 and TRBJ1-1, the full variable domain reads DGGITQSPKYLFRKEGQNVTLSCEQNLNHDAMYWYRQDPGQGLRLIYYSQIVNDFQKGDIAEGYSVSREKKESFPLTVTSAQKNPTAFYLCASSIVSGQNTEAFFGQGTRLTVV.

This clone was seen a few times. The genes are TRBV3-1 (or the pseudogene TRBV3-2) and TRBJ1-1; 9 positions agree with TRBD1. CDR1 and CDR2 from the germline V gene are LGHDT and YNNKEL (reference sequence). V shed 3 bases and J 5 bases; nucleotides not matched to a gene: 4. The CDR3 is 14 amino acids. The DNA for the CDR3 is TGTGCCAGCAGCCATCAGACAGGGGGGACTGAAGCTTTCTTT. This encodes CASSHQTGGTEAFF.

The chain uses TRBV15 and TRBJ1-1, with a tentative D call TRBD1 (5 bases). The V gene's germline CDR1 is LNHNV and CDR2 YYDKDF (reference sequence). Trimming took off 5 bases at V and 7 bases at J, with 20 bases between the two ends. This CDR3 has 15 amino acids. Written as DNA, the CDR3 is TGTGCCACCAGCTTTTATGGGGGTATGCCCCGTGAAGCTTTCTTT. Amino acid sequence: CATSFYGGMPREAFF.

This clone was detected a few times. The rearrangement links TRBV6-5 to TRBJ1-1; D uncertain. Germline loops: CDR1 MNHEY, CDR2 SVGAGI. The length of the CDR3 is 14 residues. V shed 4 bases and J shed 2 bases, with 11 bases lying between them. CDR3 nucleotides: TGTGCCAGCAGTTTTCCCCCACCTAACACTGAAGCTTTCTTT. Protein product: CASSFPPPNTEAFF.

The chain combines TRBV19 with TRBJ2-7, with 7 positions matching TRBD2. CDR1 is LNHDA, CDR2 SQIVND, per germline (reference sequence). This CDR3 is 14 amino acids long. V was clipped by 3 bases and J by 5 bases; unmatched bases: 7. The CDR3 bases are TGTGCCAGTAGTATTGCGGGAGAGGTAAACGAGCAGTACTTC. Residues: CASSIAGEVNEQYF. Full variable domain (outside the CDR3, taken from reference TRBV19 and TRBJ2-7): DGGITQSPKYLFRKEGQNVTLSCEQNLNHDAMYWYRQDPGQGLRLIYYSQIVNDFQKGDIAEGYSVSREKKESFPLTVTSAQKNPTAFYLCASSIAGEVNEQYFGPGTRLTVT.